Below, 26 T cell receptor beta chains from the same sample are listed, as sequenced in a study of cytomegalovirus exposure and HLA in healthy donors. The PCR was carried out with 60 Vbeta primers and 13 Jbeta primers. Here immunoSEQ multiplex PCR was the method, and the copy in TCRdb shows in-frame clones only, minus some. The table lists 100,000 to 150,000 clones, 80% to 85% of them singletons. The sequenced sample consisted of PBMCs. These receptor sequences come from a woman aged 25-40 years in good health and CMV-seronegative.

The chain carries TRBV5-1 and TRBJ1-2, with D unresolved. CDR1 and CDR2 from the germline V gene are SGHRS and YFSETQ. This CDR3 region has 15 residues. Trimming pared 0 bases from V and 8 bases from J, leaving 17 bases between. The CDR3 DNA reads TGCGCCAGCAGCTTGGCCAGGCTCCCCGGGGAGGGCTACACCTTC. Protein product: CASSLARLPGEGYTF.

The CDR3 is CAWSPSYEQYF. The CDR3 DNA follows: TGTGCCTGGAGTCCATCCTACGAGCAGTACTTC. The chain recombines TRBV30 with TRBJ2-7; no clear D. CDR3 length: 11 amino acids. The germline CDR1 and CDR2 sequences are GTSNPN and SVGIG (reference sequence). V shed 2 bases and J shed 1 base, with 3 bases lying between them.

The sample holds one count of this clone. The V and J genes are TRBV9 and TRBJ1-3; tentative D call: TRBD1 (6 bases). Germline loops: CDR1 SGDLS, CDR2 YYNGEE. V was trimmed by 3 bases and J by 0 bases, leaving 13 bases between them. This CDR3 region has 16 residues. CDR3 residues: CASSGTGLPSGNTIYF. In DNA, the CDR3 is TGTGCCAGCAGCGGAACAGGGCTGCCCTCTGGAAACACCATATATTTT.

This rearrangement joins TRBV27 to TRBJ1-1; 7 bases are shared with TRBD1. CDR1 is MNHEY, CDR2 SMNVEV, per germline (reference sequence). CDR3 length: 14 amino acids. Unmatched junction bases numbered 5, after V lost 2 bases and J lost 5 bases. The CDR3 DNA reads TGTGCCAGCAGTTTAAAATCGGGACAGACTGAAGCTTTCTTT. It specifies CASSLKSGQTEAFF.

The V call is TRBV7-3, the J call TRBJ2-1, with D possibly being TRBD2 (5 bases). The CDR3 length is 17 residues. V lost 1 base and J 0 bases, leaving 13 bases between the germline ends. Germline V gene lookup returns CDR1 SGHTA and CDR2 FQGTGA. The CDR3 DNA follows: TGTGCCAGCAGCTTAAGAGGACTGGCAAGCTCCTACAATGAGCAGTTCTTC. Translating it yields CASSLRGLASSYNEQFF.

This clone has a single count. The J gene is TRBJ1-2, the V gene TRBV18; 11 bases map to TRBD1. Germline CDR1 is KGHSH and CDR2 is LQKENI. The trim removed 5 bases at V and 4 bases at J, leaving 3 bases unmatched. This CDR3 is 14 amino acids long. The CDR3 DNA reads TGTGCCAGCTCATCCGGGACAGGGGGCTATGGCTACACCTTC. This encodes CASSSGTGGYGYTF.

The V call is TRBV2, the J call TRBJ2-1, with 9 bases aligning to TRBD1. V lost 10 bases, J lost 8 bases, and 6 bases stayed unmatched. CDR1 and CDR2 from the germline V gene are SNHLY and FYNNEI. This CDR3 has 12 residues. In nucleotides, the CDR3 is TGTGCCACCCAATGGACAGGGGATGAGCAGTTCTTC. Protein product: CATQWTGDEQFF.

The rearrangement joins TRBV30 to TRBJ1-3; 9 bases line up with TRBD1. The germline V gene has CDR1 GTSNPN and CDR2 SVGIG (reference sequence). V lost 5 bases to trimming and J lost 7 bases; unmatched junction nucleotides: 6. This CDR3 is 13 amino acids long. DNA for the CDR3: TGTGCCTGGCGCCGGGACAGGGTGAACACCATATATTTT. Amino acids: CAWRRDRVNTIYF.

Comment on this clone: Other DNA sequences of this sample code for an identical CDR3. The V gene is TRBV19, the J gene TRBJ1-5, with 7 positions matching TRBD1. The germline gives CDR1 LNHDA, CDR2 SQIVND (reference sequence). The CDR3 extends over 13 amino acids. V was clipped by 6 bases and J by 2 bases; unmatched bases: 1. This chain's CDR3 is CASRDRGNQPQHF. The CDR3 bases are TGTGCCAGTAGAGACAGGGGCAATCAGCCCCAGCATTTT.

The chain combines TRBV7-2 with TRBJ2-1, with D maybe TRBD1 (6 bases). The CDR3 has 13 amino acids. Deletions cut 4 bases from V and 6 bases from J, with 10 bases between. Germline values: CDR1 SGHTA, CDR2 FQGNSA. The DNA for the CDR3 is TGTGCCAGCAGCTGGAGACAGGCCAATGAGCAGTTCTTC. This codes for CASSWRQANEQFF.

The rearrangement links TRBV29-1 to TRBJ1-4, with a weak D call TRBD1 (5 bases). The length of the CDR3 is 13 residues. The germline V gene has CDR1 SQVTM and CDR2 ANQGSEA. V lost 0 bases, J lost 10 bases, and 12 bases lay in between. CDR3: CSVEDAGTGKLFF. As DNA, the CDR3 is TGCAGCGTTGAAGACGCGGGGACCGGAAAACTGTTTTTT.

The gene calls are TRBV6-5 and TRBJ1-1, with D perhaps matching TRBD1 (5 bases). V was shortened by 2 bases and J by 4 bases, with 11 bases between the two germline ends. Per the germline V gene, CDR1 is MNHEY and CDR2 is SVGAGI. This CDR3 contains 14 residues. The CDR3 DNA sequence: TGTGCCAGCAGTTACCAGGGTAGTGTCACTGAAGCTTTCTTT. Translation: CASSYQGSVTEAFF.

The chain carries TRBV6-4 and TRBJ2-3, with 9 bases that match TRBD2. Trimming cost V 2 bases and J 7 bases; bases outside gene matches: 4. Germline CDR1 and CDR2: MRHNA and SNTAGT. The CDR3 has 14 residues. The CDR3 DNA is TGTGCCAGCAGTGACGCGGCGGGGGGGTATACGCAGTATTTT. Its translation is CASSDAAGGYTQYF.

This chain uses TRBV28 with TRBJ2-1; D is perhaps TRBD2 (6 bases). The CDR3 has 16 residues. The V gene lost 4 bases and the J gene lost 6 bases, with 19 bases spanning the gap. CDR1 is MDHEN, CDR2 SYDVKM, per germline. The CDR3, as DNA: TGTGCCAGCAGTTCTCGATTCCGGGAGATGGTCAATGAGCAGTTCTTC. This codes for CASSSRFREMVNEQFF. The full variable domain, with the rest looked up from reference TRBV28 and TRBJ2-1, is DVKVTQSSRYLVKRTGEKVFLECVQDMDHENMFWYRQDPGLGLRLIYFSYDVKMKEKGDIPEGYSVSREKKERFSLILESASTNQTSMYLCASSSRFREMVNEQFFGPGTRLTVL.

The chain is built from TRBV9 and TRBJ2-5; maybe TRBD1 (5 bases). This CDR3 is built from 13 residues. V was trimmed by 3 bases and J by 2 bases, leaving 8 bases between them. The germline V gene has CDR1 SGDLS and CDR2 YYNGEE. Here the CDR3 DNA reads TGTGCCAGCAGCGCCAGGGTTCAAGAGACCCAGTACTTC. Its translation: CASSARVQETQYF.

The rearrangement links TRBV27 to TRBJ2-1; D might be TRBD2 (6 bases). There are 13 residues in the CDR3. Trimming took 7 bases from V and 7 from J, leaving 14 bases between them. Germline CDR1 and CDR2: MNHEY and SMNVEV (reference sequence). CDR3 in amino acids: CASTQREANEQFF. In DNA form, the CDR3 reads TGTGCCAGCACTCAAAGGGAGGCGAATGAGCAGTTCTTC.

This clone was seen more than once but under ten times. The V and J genes are TRBV11-1 and TRBJ2-7; the match to TRBD2 covers 10 bases. Germline CDR1 SGHAT, CDR2 FQDESV (reference sequence). Trimming cost V 2 bases and J 2 bases; bases outside gene matches: 6. This CDR3 contains 16 residues. The CDR3 nucleotides read TGTGCCAGCAGCTTATTGGGAAGCGGGAGGGCCTACGAGCAGTACTTC. Translating gives CASSLLGSGRAYEQYF. The full variable domain, rest sourced from reference TRBV11-1 and TRBJ2-7, is EAEVAQSPRYKITEKSQAVAFWCDPISGHATLYWYRQILGQGPELLVQFQDESVVDDSQLPKDRFSAERLKGVDSTLKIQPAELGDSAMYLCASSLLGSGRAYEQYFGPGTRLTVT.

V usage is TRBV28 and J usage is TRBJ1-5; a weak D match, TRBD1 (6 bases). V was pared by 5 bases and J by 8 bases, with 16 bases between. Looked up from germline, CDR1 is MDHEN and CDR2 is SYDVKM. The CDR3 spans 14 residues. This chain's CDR3 is CASSPQGPREPQHF. DNA of the CDR3: TGTGCCAGCAGTCCACAGGGCCCGCGGGAGCCCCAGCATTTT.

The chain combines TRBV7-2 with TRBJ2-1, with 9 bases matching TRBD2. V was pared by 3 bases and J by 5 bases, with 11 bases of the junction left unmatched. The CDR3 is 17 amino acids. The V gene's germline CDR1 is SGHTA and CDR2 FQGNSA. The CDR3: CASSFYYGTSNHNEQFF. DNA for the CDR3: TGTGCCAGCAGCTTCTATTATGGGACTAGCAATCACAATGAGCAGTTCTTC.

This chain connects TRBV5-1 to TRBJ2-1, with 13 positions matching TRBD2. CDR3 length: 15 amino acids. Looked up from germline, CDR1 is SGHRS and CDR2 is YFSETQ. Unmatched junction bases numbered 4, after V lost 4 bases and J lost 6 bases. CDR3 sequence: CASSGGTSGINEQFF. The CDR3, as DNA: TGCGCCAGCAGCGGCGGGACTAGCGGGATCAATGAGCAGTTCTTC.

Here the CDR3 DNA reads TGTGCCAGCAGATTGGACAGACACGGCAATCAGCCCCAGCATTTT. Protein product: CASRLDRHGNQPQHF. The chain recombines TRBV2 with TRBJ1-5; a weak D match, TRBD1 (6 bases). Germline assignment: CDR1 SNHLY and CDR2 FYNNEI. V gave up 6 bases and J gave up 2 bases, with 14 bases separating them. This CDR3 is built from 15 residues. The complete variable domain, with remaining parts taken from reference TRBV2 and TRBJ1-5, reads EPEVTQTPSHQVTQMGQEVILRCVPISNHLYFYWYRQILGQKVEFLVSFYNNEISEKSEIFDDQFSVERPDGSNFTLKIRSTKLEDSAMYFCASRLDRHGNQPQHFGDGTRLSIL.

This chain links TRBV4-3 with TRBJ1-2; D is undetermined. V lost 0 bases and J 4 bases, leaving 9 bases between the germline ends. The CDR3 consists of 14 residues. In germline, CDR1 is LGHNA, CDR2 YSLEER. In DNA, the CDR3 is TGCGCCAGCAGCCAAGACCCGTTGGCCTATGGCTACACCTTC. The encoded protein is CASSQDPLAYGYTF.

The V call is TRBV27, the J call TRBJ2-3; 9 bases line up with TRBD2. The CDR3 has 15 amino acids. Germline CDR1 MNHEY, CDR2 SMNVEV (reference sequence). V was pared by 5 bases and J by 3 bases, with 6 bases of the junction left unmatched. The CDR3 DNA reads TGTGCCAGCAGTCTTAGCGGGAGTCTGACAGATACGCAGTATTTT. Its protein is CASSLSGSLTDTQYF.

The V and J genes are TRBV10-1 and TRBJ2-1; TRBD2 aligns across 7 bases. This CDR3 is 14 amino acids long. From germline, CDR1 is WNHNN and CDR2 SYGVQD (reference sequence). J was trimmed by 5 bases and V by 6 bases; bases with no gene match: 7. The CDR3 loop is CASRMGGPNNEQFF. The CDR3 DNA reads as TGCGCCAGCAGGATGGGAGGGCCGAACAATGAGCAGTTCTTC.

The V call is TRBV7-2, the J call TRBJ1-2; D not certain. This CDR3 spans 13 amino acids. The V gene's germline CDR1 is SGHTA and CDR2 FQGNSA. The V and J ends lost 5 bases and 2 bases respectively, with 9 bases between them. The CDR3 region is CASSRDKNYGYTF. The DNA for the CDR3 is TGTGCCAGCAGCCGAGACAAGAACTATGGCTACACCTTC. Together with reference TRBV7-2 and TRBJ1-2, the CDR3 gives the full variable domain: GAGVSQSPSNKVTEKGKDVELRCDPISGHTALYWYRQSLGQGLEFLIYFQGNSAPDKSGLPSDRFSAERTGGSVSTLTIQRTQQEDSAVYLCASSRDKNYGYTFGSGTRLTVV.

This clone was counted a single time. The chain recombines TRBV5-8 with TRBJ2-3; 15 nucleotides line up with TRBD2. The germline V gene encodes CDR1 SGHTS and CDR2 YDEGEE. With V trimmed by 4 bases and J by 6 bases, 15 bases remained unmatched. This CDR3 spans 19 amino acids. As DNA, the CDR3 is TGTGCCAGCAGCATGGTAGGGACTAGCGGGGGGCACAGTTTCGATACGCAGTATTTT. The encoded protein is CASSMVGTSGGHSFDTQYF.